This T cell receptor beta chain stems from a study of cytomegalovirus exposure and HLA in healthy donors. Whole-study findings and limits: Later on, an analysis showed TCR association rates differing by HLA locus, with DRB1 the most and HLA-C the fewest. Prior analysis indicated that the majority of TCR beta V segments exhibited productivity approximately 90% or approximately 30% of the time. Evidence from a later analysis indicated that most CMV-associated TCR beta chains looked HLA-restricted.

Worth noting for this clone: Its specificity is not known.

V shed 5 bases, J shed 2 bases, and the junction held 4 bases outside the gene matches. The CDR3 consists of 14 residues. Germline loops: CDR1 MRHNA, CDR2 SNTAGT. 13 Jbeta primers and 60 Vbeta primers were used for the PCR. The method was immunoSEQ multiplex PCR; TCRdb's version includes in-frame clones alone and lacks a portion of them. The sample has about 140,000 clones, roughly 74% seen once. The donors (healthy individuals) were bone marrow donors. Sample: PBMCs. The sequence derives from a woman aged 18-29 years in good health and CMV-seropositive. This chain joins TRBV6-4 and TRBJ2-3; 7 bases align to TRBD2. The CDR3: CASSRTSDTDTQYF. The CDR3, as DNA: TGTGCCAGCAGTCGGACTAGTGACACAGATACGCAGTATTTT.